This passage covers 23 T cell receptor beta chains from one sample sequenced in a study of memory CD4+ T cells and cytomegalovirus serostatus. Single viable CD3+CD4+CD8-CD45RO+ cells were sorted as the memory CD4+ T cells. Here immunoSEQ multiplex PCR was the method, and the copy in TCRdb shows in-frame clones only, minus some. The data contain under 55,000 clones, around four fifths of them singletons. Sequencing was done on a sample of memory CD4+ T cells from blood. Every receptor here comes from an adult in good health and CMV-seropositive.

V gene TRBV5-1 combines with J gene TRBJ2-5; the D gene is possibly TRBD1 (5 bases). The CDR3 runs to 16 residues. CDR1 SGHRS and CDR2 YFSETQ come from the germline V gene. Between the trimmed V and J ends, which lost 1 base and 2 bases, there was a span of 15 bases. CDR3 nucleotides: TGCGCCAGCAGCTTGACAAGAACAGGCCATCAAGAGACCCAGTACTTC. It translates to CASSLTRTGHQETQYF.

The J gene is TRBJ1-3, the V gene TRBV18; D uncertain. V shed 3 bases and J shed 0 bases, with 6 bases lying between them. The CDR3 consists of 14 residues. Germline-derived CDR1 and CDR2 are KGHSH and LQKENI. CDR3: CASSPWDSGNTIYF. DNA of the CDR3: TGTGCCAGCTCACCGTGGGACTCTGGAAACACCATATATTTT.

The chain has TRBV28 and TRBJ1-4; D gene unclear. The CDR3 is made up of 13 amino acids. In germline, CDR1 is MDHEN, CDR2 SYDVKM. The germline V and J ends were trimmed by 7 bases and 5 bases, with 11 bases remaining between them. The CDR3 is CASKRTWNEKLFF. DNA for the CDR3: TGTGCCAGCAAGAGAACCTGGAATGAAAAACTGTTTTTT.

This sequence joins TRBV18 and TRBJ2-3; 10 bases are shared with TRBD2. The germline gives CDR1 KGHSH, CDR2 LQKENI. Trimming took 3 bases from V and 4 from J; bases not matched to a gene: 10. This CDR3 contains 17 residues. The CDR3 is CASSPLPSGSWADTQYF. CDR3 DNA: TGTGCCAGCTCACCGCTACCTAGCGGGAGTTGGGCAGATACGCAGTATTTT.

With respect to this clone: Relative to the germline gene, one junction end is altered; a read error may explain this. Other nucleotide sequences from this sample produce the same CDR3. The rearrangement joins TRBV7-7 to TRBJ2-5, with D perhaps matching TRBD2 (7 bases). This CDR3 has 15 residues. Germline V gene sequence: CDR1 SSHAT, CDR2 FNYEAQ (reference sequence). The CDR3 spells CASSLGGGGQETQYF. CDR3 DNA sequence: TGTGCTAGCAGCTTAGGGGGAGGGGGACAAGAGACCCAGTACTTC.

A remark on this clone: Other nucleotide sequences in the sample specify the same CDR3. V gene TRBV11-2 combines with J gene TRBJ2-7; tentatively, D is TRBD2 (5 bases). Germline CDR1 and CDR2: SGHAT and FQNNGV. V lost 3 bases, J lost 4 bases, and 7 bases lay in between. CDR3 length: 12 amino acids. The CDR3 region is CASSLRGYEQYF. The CDR3 DNA sequence: TGTGCCAGCAGCTTGCGAGGGTACGAGCAGTACTTC.

This clone has just a few counts. The V call is TRBV4-3, the J call TRBJ2-7; the D is unclear. Germline-derived CDR1 and CDR2 are LGHNA and YSLEER. V lost 0 bases, J lost 0 bases, and 9 bases lay in between. The CDR3 has 15 amino acids. The CDR3 region is CASSQDMSSSYEQYF. As DNA, the CDR3 is TGCGCCAGCAGCCAAGATATGTCCAGCTCCTACGAGCAGTACTTC.

There are a few counts of this clone. The chain couples TRBV2 to TRBJ2-2; a weak D match, TRBD1 (5 bases). Trimming pared 8 bases from V and 2 bases from J, leaving 15 bases between. Germline CDR1 reads SNHLY; CDR2 reads FYNNEI. The CDR3 consists of 15 residues. In nucleotides, the CDR3 is TGTGCCAGCCAGGGCAGGGTCCTAAACACCGGGGAGCTGTTTTTT. Amino acids: CASQGRVLNTGELFF.

V usage is TRBV28 and J usage is TRBJ1-2; D is unclear. V dropped 0 bases and J dropped 8 bases, with 13 bases sitting between them. CDR1 is MDHEN, CDR2 SYDVKM, per germline. The CDR3 is 14 amino acids. This CDR3 reads CASSLWGSGTGYTF. CDR3 DNA: TGTGCCAGCAGTTTATGGGGGTCAGGCACCGGCTACACCTTC.

In this sample, this clone turned up once. The chain recombines TRBV5-1 with TRBJ2-7, with TRBD1 matching 10 bases. Unmatched junction bases numbered 18, after V lost 6 bases and J lost 9 bases. CDR1 is SGHRS and CDR2 is YFSETQ in the germline V gene. The CDR3 contains 16 residues. In nucleotides, the CDR3 is TGCGCCAGCAATCCGTCTGTGGGACAGGGGCTCCTCGGGCAGTACTTC. Protein: CASNPSVGQGLLGQYF. The whole variable domain, filled in from reference TRBV5-1 and TRBJ2-7, reads KAGVTQTPRYLIKTRGQQVTLSCSPISGHRSVSWYQQTPGQGLQFLFEYFSETQRNKGNFPGRFSGRQFSNSRSEMNVSTLELGDSALYLCASNPSVGQGLLGQYFGPGTRLTVT.

In its sample, this clone was seen once. The chain is built from TRBV2 and TRBJ2-3; D not certain. This CDR3 comprises 13 residues. The germline gives CDR1 SNHLY, CDR2 FYNNEI. V lost 2 bases and J 1 base, leaving 4 bases between the germline ends. CDR3 loop: CASSEFRTDTQYF. The CDR3 region has the DNA TGTGCCAGCAGTGAATTCCGCACAGATACGCAGTATTTT. The full variable domain, its missing parts supplied by reference TRBV2 and TRBJ2-3, is EPEVTQTPSHQVTQMGQEVILRCVPISNHLYFYWYRQILGQKVEFLVSFYNNEISEKSEIFDDQFSVERPDGSNFTLKIRSTKLEDSAMYFCASSEFRTDTQYFGPGTRLTVL.

J is TRBJ1-2 and V is TRBV6-6; D gene ambiguous. The germline V gene has CDR1 MNHNY and CDR2 SVGAGI (reference sequence). CDR3 size: 14 residues. V dropped 0 bases and J dropped 3 bases, with 8 bases sitting between them. This CDR3 reads CASSYSMADYGYTF. CDR3 nucleotide sequence: TGTGCCAGCAGTTACTCGATGGCCGACTATGGCTACACCTTC.

The chain has TRBV29-1 and TRBJ2-1; TRBD2 matches at 7 bases. Germline V gives CDR1 SQVTM, CDR2 ANQGSEA. CDR3 size: 11 residues. The V gene end was trimmed by 1 base and the J gene end by 9 bases; junction bases not matched to a gene: 0. The CDR3 nucleotides read TGCAGCGTTGAAGCTAGCGGTGAGCAGTTCTTC. Its protein is CSVEASGEQFF.

This sequence joins TRBV7-2 and TRBJ2-3; maybe TRBD1 (6 bases). Germline-derived CDR1 and CDR2 are SGHTA and FQGNSA. Trimming cost V 2 bases and J 12 bases, with 15 bases left between them. The CDR3 loop spans 13 amino acids. The CDR3 coding sequence is TGTGCCAGCAGCTTAAACAGGGACCCACCTCAGTATTTT. Translated, it gives CASSLNRDPPQYF. The variable domain in full, with the rest retrieved from reference TRBV7-2 and TRBJ2-3, is GAGVSQSPSNKVTEKGKDVELRCDPISGHTALYWYRQSLGQGLEFLIYFQGNSAPDKSGLPSDRFSAERTGGSVSTLTIQRTQQEDSAVYLCASSLNRDPPQYFGPGTRLTVL.

The chain combines TRBV5-1 with TRBJ1-5, with D perhaps matching TRBD1 (5 bases). This CDR3 is built from 15 residues. The germline CDR1 and CDR2 sequences are SGHRS and YFSETQ. Trimming stripped 1 base from V and 4 bases from J, with 12 bases between. The CDR3 sequence: CASSLRAGSNQPQHF. The CDR3 nucleotides read TGCGCCAGCAGCTTGCGGGCAGGGAGTAATCAGCCCCAGCATTTT.

This chain connects TRBV5-4 to TRBJ2-7; D unclear. CDR1 and CDR2 from the germline V gene are SGHNT and YYREEE (reference sequence). The V end lost 0 bases, the J end lost 9 bases, and 10 bases lay between the germline ends. The length of the CDR3 is 12 residues. The CDR3 loop is CASSLDRLGQYF. The CDR3 DNA sequence: TGTGCCAGCAGCTTGGACCGGCTTGGGCAGTACTTC.

The chain is built from TRBV6-5 and TRBJ2-7; weak D call: TRBD1 (6 bases). Germline V gene sequence: CDR1 MNHEY, CDR2 SVGAGI. CDR3 length: 13 residues. The V end lost 5 bases, the J end lost 1 base, and 9 bases lay between the germline ends. CDR3 in amino acids: CASSQGYSYEQYF. CDR3 DNA: TGTGCCAGCAGTCAGGGGTATTCCTACGAGCAGTACTTC.

The chain is built from TRBV5-1 and TRBJ1-5; 7 nucleotides match TRBD1. The CDR3 loop spans 16 amino acids. V was pared by 2 bases and J by 0 bases, with 5 bases of the junction left unmatched. From germline, CDR1 is SGHRS and CDR2 YFSETQ. DNA for the CDR3: TGCGCCAGCAGCTTAGGGGACAGCTATAGCAATCAGCCCCAGCATTTT. This codes for CASSLGDSYSNQPQHF.

J is TRBJ1-1 and V is TRBV7-6; D not resolved. The CDR3 is made up of 13 amino acids. The V gene lost 5 bases and the J gene lost 0 bases, with 7 bases spanning the gap. The germline CDR1 and CDR2 sequences are SGHVS and FNYEAQ. The DNA of the CDR3 is TGTGCCAGCAGCGTTACATTGAACACTGAAGCTTTCTTT. Translated: CASSVTLNTEAFF.

V is TRBV2 and J is TRBJ1-4; D uncertain. The germline V gene has CDR1 SNHLY and CDR2 FYNNEI. The CDR3 loop spans 15 amino acids. Trimming pared 4 bases from V and 7 bases from J, leaving 16 bases between. This CDR3 is CASSGTGSYSEKLFF. The CDR3 DNA follows: TGTGCCAGCAGTGGAACCGGGTCTTACTCTGAAAAACTGTTTTTT.

A few counts support this clone. The V call is TRBV5-1, the J call TRBJ1-1, with TRBD1 as a possible D gene (5 bases). Trimming left V 7 bases short and J 10 bases short, with 20 bases between. CDR1 is SGHRS and CDR2 is YFSETQ in the germline V gene. This CDR3 is built from 13 residues. The CDR3 bases are TGCGCCAGCGCCAGGGACGGAGCCTTCCGAGCTTTCTTT. As protein: CASARDGAFRAFF.

V is TRBV11-3 and J is TRBJ1-1, with D unresolved. Trimming removed 5 bases at V and 5 bases at J, with 12 bases between. The CDR3 loop spans 13 amino acids. Germline CDR1 reads SGHNT; CDR2 reads YENEEA. CDR3 nucleotides: TGTGCCAGCAGCATAAGACGGGAAACTGAAGCTTTCTTT. Translation gives CASSIRRETEAFF.

The genes are TRBV25-1 and TRBJ1-3; D is possibly TRBD1 (5 bases). Germline V gene lookup returns CDR1 MGHDK and CDR2 SYGVNS. The CDR3 is 15 amino acids. Trimming pared 4 bases from V and 1 base from J, leaving 11 bases between. CDR3 sequence reads: CASSGGETSGNTIYF. The CDR3 nucleotides are TGTGCCAGCAGTGGGGGGGAAACTTCTGGAAACACCATATATTTT. Filled out from reference TRBV25-1 and TRBJ1-3, the complete variable domain reads EADIYQTPRYLVIGTGKKITLECSQTMGHDKMYWYQQDPGMELHLIHYSYGVNSTEKGDLSSESTVSRIRTEHFPLTLESARPSHTSQYLCASSGGETSGNTIYFGEGSWLTVV.